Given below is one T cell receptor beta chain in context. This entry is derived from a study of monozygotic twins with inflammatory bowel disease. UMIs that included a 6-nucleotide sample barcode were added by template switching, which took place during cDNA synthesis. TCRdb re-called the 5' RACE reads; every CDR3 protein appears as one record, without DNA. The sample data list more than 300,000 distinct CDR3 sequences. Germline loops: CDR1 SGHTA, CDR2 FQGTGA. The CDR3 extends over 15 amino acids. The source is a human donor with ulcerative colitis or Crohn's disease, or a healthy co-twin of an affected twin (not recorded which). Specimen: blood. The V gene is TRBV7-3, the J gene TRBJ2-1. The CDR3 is CASSLNPGAWDEQFF.